This T cell receptor beta chain was sequenced during a study of T cells in Graves' hyperthyroidism and ophthalmopathy. Study details: Peripheral blood draws took place at initial diagnosis, ahead of any treatment.

This clonotype occurred many times. Its antigen is unknown. The study, taken as a whole, reports: In the analysis, a 13 V-J model separated ophthalmopathy from stable hyperthyroidism. Most expanded thyroid clonotypes above 0.001 also appeared in blood.

V dropped 2 bases and J dropped 5; count of bases not matched to a gene: 5. The CDR3 extends over 15 amino acids. Looked up from germline, CDR1 is SNHLY and CDR2 is FYNNEI. TCR beta CDR3 region amplification was performed from RNA transcripts. A first-round RT-PCR of the TCR CDR3 used the HTBI primer set. TCRdb re-called the multiplex PCR reads with MiXCR, one entry per CDR3 protein. The sample consists of nearly 600,000 distinct CDR3 sequences, approximately 15% of them appearing once. Sequenced sample: blood. This rearrangement joins TRBV2 to TRBJ1-4, with 7 nucleotides matching TRBD1. The clonotype originates from a woman in her late teens or twenties with Graves' ophthalmopathy. The chain's CDR3 is CASSELTGENEKLFF. CDR3 DNA: TGTGCCAGCAGTGAACTCACAGGGGAAAATGAAAAACTGTTTTTT.